The next 15 T cell receptor beta chains were all read from a single sample in a study of metastatic and nonmetastatic thyroid tumors. Thyroid surgery took place with no prior treatment in any patient. TCRdb re-called the PCR reads through MiXCR. The data contain about 21,000 clones, 28% of them singletons. Material for sequencing was tumor tissue. These receptors all come from a male donor with papillary thyroid cancer or a benign thyroid nodule (not recorded which). Some clones in this sample may be carry-over from other donors' samples.

This clone was seen only a few times. This chain joins TRBV6-1 and TRBJ1-2, with a weak D call TRBD1 (6 bases). This CDR3 spans 13 amino acids. The V gene's germline CDR1 is MNHNS and CDR2 SASEGT. Trimming shortened V by 2 bases and J by 6 bases, and 10 bases separated the two germline ends. The CDR3: CASSENRDNGYTF. For the CDR3, the DNA is TGTGCCAGCAGTGAAAACAGGGATAATGGCTACACCTTC.

The V gene is TRBV2, the J gene TRBJ2-1; 7 bases agree with TRBD1. J gave up 6 bases and V 6 bases, and 11 bases lay outside the gene matches. Germline assignment: CDR1 SNHLY and CDR2 FYNNEI. There are 15 residues in the CDR3. Written as DNA, the CDR3 is TGTGCCAGCAGGGATTGGGGGACAGTTGGCAATGAGCAGTTCTTC. Amino acid sequence: CASRDWGTVGNEQFF.

In this sample, this clone turned up a few times. V gene TRBV12-3 or TRBV12-4 combines with J gene TRBJ2-3; D call uncertain. V lost 0 bases to trimming and J lost 0 bases, with 4 bases between them. There are 14 residues in the CDR3. CDR3 coding DNA: TGTGCCAGCAGTTTAGCAGGTAGCACAGATACGCAGTATTTT. Protein sequence: CASSLAGSTDTQYF.

This clone was detected only a few times. This chain uses TRBV6-1 with TRBJ1-1; D remains ambiguous. CDR3 size: 13 residues. CDR1 MNHNS and CDR2 SASEGT come from the germline V gene. Deletions cut 0 bases from V and 1 base from J, with 3 bases between. CDR3 bases: TGTGCCAGCAGTGAAGCAGAGAACACTGAAGCTTTCTTT. Amino acids: CASSEAENTEAFF.

A few counts support this clone. A read error may be the cause here, since a much bigger clone is one base away. The genes are TRBV9 and TRBJ2-1, with TRBD2 matching over 11 bases. There are 17 residues in the CDR3. Germline V gene sequence: CDR1 SGDLS, CDR2 YYNGEE. DNA of the CDR3: TGTGCCAGCAGCGTAGGCAGGGGGGGGACTAGCGGCAATGAGCAGTCCTTC. Amino acids: CASSVGRGGTSGNEQSF.

Worth noting for this clone: This CDR3 fails to terminate in the conserved phenylalanine or tryptophan, so it likely reflects a read error. The chain employs TRBV5-1 and TRBJ2-7; 10 nucleotides match TRBD1. The CDR3 loop spans 15 amino acids. Germline V CDR1 and CDR2: SGHRS, YFSETQ. V was clipped by 3 bases and J by 3 bases; unmatched bases: 6. CDR3 sequence (DNA): TGCGCCAGCAGCTCAAGACAGGGGGCGGGCTACGAGCAGTACTCC. It is translated as CASSSRQGAGYEQYS.

This clone occurred many times. The chain couples TRBV7-9 to TRBJ2-5, with TRBD2 identical over 9 bases. Germline-derived CDR1 and CDR2 are SEHNR and FQNEAQ (reference sequence). CDR3 size: 16 residues. V lost 1 base and J lost 4; bases outside the gene matches: 7. CDR3 sequence reads: CASSLVGAGGAETQYF. CDR3 nucleotide sequence: TGTGCCAGCAGCTTAGTCGGGGCGGGAGGGGCAGAGACCCAGTACTTC.

This chain joins TRBV24-1 and TRBJ2-7, with 9 bases lining up with TRBD1. CDR3 length: 17 residues. The germline V gene encodes CDR1 KGHDR and CDR2 SFDVKD. J was trimmed by 2 bases and V by 2 bases; bases with no gene match: 9. For the CDR3, the DNA is TGTGCCACCAGTGATTCCCGGACAGGGGTGATTCCCTACGAGCAGTACTTC. Translating gives CATSDSRTGVIPYEQYF.

This clone was seen only once. V gene TRBV7-2 combines with J gene TRBJ2-2; D not resolved. With 3 bases removed from V and 1 base from J, the gap between germline ends came to 6 bases. The CDR3 has 14 amino acids. Per germline, CDR1 SGHTA and CDR2 FQGNSA. Written as DNA, the CDR3 is TGTGCCAGCAGCTTCTCAGGGAACACCGGGGAGCTGTTTTTT. Its translation: CASSFSGNTGELFF.

Points on this clone: A junction boundary mismatches the germline segment, possibly from a read error. The J gene is TRBJ2-3, the V gene TRBV19, with 11 bases lining up with TRBD2. Germline CDR1 and CDR2: LNHDA and SQIVND (reference sequence). This CDR3 is 12 amino acids long. CDR3 residues: CASRIAGGTQYF. The CDR3 nucleotides are TGTGCCAGTAGAATAGCGGGAGGGACGCAGTATTTT.

By share, this clone ranks as medium-sized. V and J are TRBV6-1 and TRBJ1-2; weak D call: TRBD1 (5 bases). V was shortened by 7 bases and J by 8 bases, with 23 bases between the two germline ends. Per germline, CDR1 MNHNS and CDR2 SASEGT. The CDR3 totals 15 residues. CDR3 sequence reads: CASTRGERGFLGYTF. Written as DNA, the CDR3 is TGTGCCAGCACTCGAGGGGAGCGGGGGTTCCTGGGCTACACCTTC.

The chain joins TRBV5-1 to TRBJ1-1; TRBD1 matches at 9 bases. CDR3 length equals 14 residues. Unmatched junction bases numbered 4, after V lost 3 bases and J lost 4 bases. CDR1 and CDR2 from the germline V gene are SGHRS and YFSETQ. CDR3: CASSWGTGSTEAFF. CDR3 DNA: TGCGCCAGCAGCTGGGGGACAGGGAGCACTGAAGCTTTCTTT.

This clone was observed many times. This chain connects TRBV4-2 to TRBJ2-3; 10 nucleotides agree with TRBD2. Per the germline V gene, CDR1 is LGHNA and CDR2 is YNFKEQ. The CDR3 runs to 18 residues. The V gene end was trimmed by 4 bases and the J gene end by 2 bases; junction bases not matched to a gene: 12. In nucleotides, the CDR3 is TGTGCCAGCAGCCCGAACTGGACTAGCGGAGGGGTCACAGATACGCAGTATTTT. This gives the protein CASSPNWTSGGVTDTQYF.

V is TRBV7-8 and J is TRBJ2-7; 12 nucleotides match TRBD2. CDR1 is SGHVS, CDR2 FQNEAQ, per germline. The CDR3 spans 15 residues. J was trimmed by 1 base and V by 7 bases; bases with no gene match: 5. In DNA, the CDR3 is TGTGCCAGCACCTCGCTAGCGGGAGGGTCCTACGAGCAGTACTTC. Residues: CASTSLAGGSYEQYF.

V and J are TRBV5-1 and TRBJ1-1; 8 bases agree with TRBD1. The length of the CDR3 is 13 residues. Germline lookup yields CDR1 SGHRS and CDR2 YFSETQ. V shed 4 bases, J shed 4 bases, and the junction held 3 bases outside the gene matches. The CDR3: CASSTTGGTEAFF. The DNA for the CDR3 is TGCGCCAGCAGCACCACAGGGGGCACTGAAGCTTTCTTT.